The present entry profiles one T cell receptor (beta chain) with its context. What antigen it recognizes has not been identified. The input lacks base qualities; no much larger clone sits a single base away. These data come from a study of T cell repertoires in ileal Crohn's disease (dated by TCRdb to about 2019). Context from the whole study: At the time of surgery, 30% to 45% of patients were active smokers, and the median duration of disease was 6.5 to 8.5 years. Endoscopic postoperative recurrence was defined as a Rutgeerts score above i0. Biopsies taken from the inflamed portion of the ileum in the surgical resection specimen were designated as M0 samples. Every patient underwent surgery because of a complication, which was stricturing disease in roughly 60% of cases and penetrating disease in about 39%. Running in parallel with the study was a multicentre cohort set up to find predictors of early endoscopic recurrence following ileocolonic resection. A total of around 150 mucosal samples from 57 patients were sequenced, collected from several sites on the surgical specimen as well as at postoperative endoscopy. The TCR repertoire was analysed in approximately 60 patients with Crohn's disease drawn from a prospective multicentre cohort. About half of the patients received postoperative therapy: fewer than 12 received thiopurines and 15 to 20 received anti-TNF agents. For commercial TCRB immunosequencing, around 500 nanograms of biopsy DNA were submitted for each sample. Broader findings and caveats from the paper: A significantly higher proportion of clonal expansions was observed in active smokers at surgery than in non-smokers (approximately 28% vs 17%, p=0.02). Higher high-frequency clone percentages at surgery were associated with endoscopic recurrence; all patients with clonality above 26.8% (18/57) had recurrence. Mucosal CD4 and CD8 T cells were sorted and sequenced only in a subgroup of patients, whose size was not stated. Sorted CD8 T cells carried more high-frequency clones than CD4 T cells, suggesting mucosal expansions were mainly CD8.

From V the trimming removes 6 bases and from J it removes 2 bases, while the gene matches leave 4 bases of the junction unaccounted for. Including the terminal cysteine and phenylalanine, the CDR3 comprises 14 residues. The sequence is cut down to CDR3 DNA, 42 bases in frame from base 1. CDR1 and CDR2, looked up from the germline V gene, are MNHEY and SVGAGI. The library came from the immunoSEQ multiplex PCR assay. CDR3 regions were amplified from genomic DNA by Adaptive Biotechnology using a two-step, amplification bias-controlled multiplex PCR. Primers covering every V and J gene segment were used in the first PCR, while barcodes and Illumina adapters were added in the second PCR. CDR3 libraries were sequenced on an Illumina instrument. As for the authors' bioinformatics: The analysis drew on both the pipelines supplied by the vendor and custom analysis of the raw data in R/Bioconductor running R version 3.3.0. Clonality, which ranges from 0 to 1, was calculated as the inverse of the normalised Shannon entropy across all productive clones. High-frequency clones were defined as the share of the repertoire taken up by the top 100 clones, keeping only clones that passed a 95% confidence test. Overlap between samples was measured with the Morisita-Horn index, while repertoire diversity was measured with the Simpson index. Sourced from immuneACCESS, this table was stored by TCRdb with only in-frame sequences that have V and J called. A share of the clones is absent; for the studies checked, an unresolved V gene accounts for under half, and the remainder has no known explanation. V, J and clone size are taken as reported in that table, and D and trimming were inferred from the DNA itself. The sample table shows thousands of clones, and 80% to 95% are seen once. The ten largest clones capture roughly 2.9% of the sample.

The time point label, read with the paper, signifies: inflamed ileum from the surgical specimen. Adults with ileal or ileocolonic Crohn's disease and an indication for ileocolonic resection were eligible for inclusion. Whole ileal mucosal biopsies were stored frozen at -80°C before DNA extraction. Genomic DNA was extracted from frozen whole biopsies with a TRizol-based method and quantified on a NanoDrop 2000 spectrophotometer. Sequencing input: ileal tissue. The receptor was isolated from an adult with Crohn's disease. The chain uses TRBV6-5 and TRBJ2-3, with TRBD2 matching 8 junction bases. The sequenced DNA: TGTGCCAGCAGATTAGCGGGGCTCACAGATACGCAGTATTTT. Translated, it reads CASRLAGLTDTQYF.